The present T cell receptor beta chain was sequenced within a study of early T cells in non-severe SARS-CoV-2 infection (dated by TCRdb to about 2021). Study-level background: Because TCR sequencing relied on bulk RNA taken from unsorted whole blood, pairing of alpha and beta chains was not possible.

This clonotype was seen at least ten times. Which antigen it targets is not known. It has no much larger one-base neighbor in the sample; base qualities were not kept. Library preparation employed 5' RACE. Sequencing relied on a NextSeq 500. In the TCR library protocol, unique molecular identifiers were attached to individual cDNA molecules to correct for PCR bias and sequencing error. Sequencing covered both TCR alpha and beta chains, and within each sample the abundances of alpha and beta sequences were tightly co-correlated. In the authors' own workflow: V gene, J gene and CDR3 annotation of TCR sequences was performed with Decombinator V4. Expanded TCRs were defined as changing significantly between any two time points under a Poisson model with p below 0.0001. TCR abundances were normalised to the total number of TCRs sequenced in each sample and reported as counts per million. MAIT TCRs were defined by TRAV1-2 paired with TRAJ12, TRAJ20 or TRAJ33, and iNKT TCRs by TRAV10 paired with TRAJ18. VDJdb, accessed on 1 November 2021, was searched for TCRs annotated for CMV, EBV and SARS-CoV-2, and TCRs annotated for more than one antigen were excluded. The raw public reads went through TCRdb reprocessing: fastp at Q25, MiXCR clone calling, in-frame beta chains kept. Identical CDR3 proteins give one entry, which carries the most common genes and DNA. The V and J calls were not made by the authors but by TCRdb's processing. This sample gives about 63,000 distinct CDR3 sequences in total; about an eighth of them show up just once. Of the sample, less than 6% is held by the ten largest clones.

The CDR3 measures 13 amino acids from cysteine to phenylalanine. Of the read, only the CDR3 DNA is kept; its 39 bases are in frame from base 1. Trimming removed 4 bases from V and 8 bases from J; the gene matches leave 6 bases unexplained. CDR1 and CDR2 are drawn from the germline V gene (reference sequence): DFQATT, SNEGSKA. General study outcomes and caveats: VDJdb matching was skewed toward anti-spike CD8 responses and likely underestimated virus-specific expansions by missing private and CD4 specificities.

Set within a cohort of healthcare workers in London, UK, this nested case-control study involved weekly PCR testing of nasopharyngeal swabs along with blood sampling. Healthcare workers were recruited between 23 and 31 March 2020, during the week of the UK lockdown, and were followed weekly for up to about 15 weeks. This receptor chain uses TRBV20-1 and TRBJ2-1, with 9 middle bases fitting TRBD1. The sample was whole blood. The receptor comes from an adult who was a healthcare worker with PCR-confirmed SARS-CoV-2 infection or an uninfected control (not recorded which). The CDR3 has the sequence CSAIQGAGYEQFF. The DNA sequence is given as TGCAGTGCTATACAGGGGGCCGGTTATGAGCAGTTCTTC.